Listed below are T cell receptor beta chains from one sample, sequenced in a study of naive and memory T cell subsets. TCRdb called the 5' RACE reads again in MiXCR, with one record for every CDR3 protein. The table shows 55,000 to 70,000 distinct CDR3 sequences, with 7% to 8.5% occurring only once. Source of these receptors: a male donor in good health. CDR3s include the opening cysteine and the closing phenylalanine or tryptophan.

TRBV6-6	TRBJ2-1	CASSLAGGTNEQFF
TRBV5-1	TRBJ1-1	CASSPRQGGLVMNTEAFF
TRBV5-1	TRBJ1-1	CASRRYDGGTEAFF
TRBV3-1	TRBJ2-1	CASSPSPGSYNEQFF
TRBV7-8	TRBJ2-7	CASSYGRGEQYF
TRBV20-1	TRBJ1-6	CSATPGQGRNSPLHF
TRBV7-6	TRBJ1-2	CASSLGDTLGYTF
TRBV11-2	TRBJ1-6	CASSPREGDSPLHF
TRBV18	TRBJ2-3	CASKTGLGPTDTQYF
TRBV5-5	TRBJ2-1	CASSFEGSGSWNEQFF
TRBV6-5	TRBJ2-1	CTSTPVGARSSYNEQFF
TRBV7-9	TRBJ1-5	CASSVVGANQPQHF
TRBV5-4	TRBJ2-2	CASSLEAEGTGELFF
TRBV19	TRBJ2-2	CGSRGQGTTGELFF
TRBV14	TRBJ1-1	CASSPYGGARTEAFF
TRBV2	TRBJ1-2	CASTSGYDYGYTF
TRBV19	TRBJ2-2	CATPQRGTNTGELFF
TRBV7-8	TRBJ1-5	CASSRGQGEYSNQPQHF
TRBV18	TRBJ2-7	CASSPPDSYEQYF
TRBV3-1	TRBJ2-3	CASSHLTSVSFTDTQYF
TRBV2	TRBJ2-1	CASSEPRQGLANEQFF
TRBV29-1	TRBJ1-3	CSVEGTGAGNTIYF
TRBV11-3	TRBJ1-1	CASSLSTNTEAFF
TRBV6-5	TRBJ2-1	CASSYEAGPLSYNEQFF
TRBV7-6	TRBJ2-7	CASSSAGTSGGGYEQYF
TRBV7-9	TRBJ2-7	CASSLTSGGSYEQYF
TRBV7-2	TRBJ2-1	CASSLGPGTRLYNEQFF
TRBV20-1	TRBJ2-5	CSARDVIAGPQETQYF
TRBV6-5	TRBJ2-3	CASSSPRMDTQYF
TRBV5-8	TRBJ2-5	CASSCPGQPHTIQETQYF
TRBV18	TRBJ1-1	CASSRISGQGVLLDEAFF
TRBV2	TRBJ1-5	CASSADASNQPQHF
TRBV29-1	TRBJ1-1	CSVGTNTEAFF
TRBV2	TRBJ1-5	CASSGTGGRQPQHF
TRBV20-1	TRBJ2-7	CSASLTGPTYEQYF
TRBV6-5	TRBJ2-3	CASRGPSGILTDTQYF
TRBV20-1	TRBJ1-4	CSAMAGETNEKLFF
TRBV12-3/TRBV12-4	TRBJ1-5	CASSLDTFSNQPQHF
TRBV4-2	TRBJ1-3	CASSQEGASSGNTIYF
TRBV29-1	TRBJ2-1	CSVDPGYNEQFF
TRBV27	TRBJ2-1	CASSQILADEQFF
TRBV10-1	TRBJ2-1	CASSEPRGGPNEQFF
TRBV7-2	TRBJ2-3	CASTRGMSTDTQYF
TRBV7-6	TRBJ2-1	CASSLPPFDEQFF
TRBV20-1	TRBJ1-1	CSARWVDPEAFF
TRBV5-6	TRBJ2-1	CASSLDSTKSNEQFF